This T cell receptor beta chain was retrieved from a study of blood T cell repertoires in COVID-19. Study context: The samples span acute and convalescent COVID-19 from the United States, Italy and Spain. The analysed material was cDNA or gDNA that came from T cells, B-cell-depleted T cells, or PBMCs.

The junction had 6 bases not matched to a gene; V was cut back by 2 bases and J by 4 bases. From germline, CDR1 is SGHKS and CDR2 YYEKEE (reference sequence). The CDR3 covers 16 residues. This clone occurred once. Original processing methods: Reference gene primer amplification yielded estimated nucleated cell counts. Method: immunoSEQ multiplex PCR; TCRdb's copy keeps in-frame clones and lacks some. The D gene and trimming were derived from the DNA, and the V and J assignments and clone size from that table. The sample yields about 130,000 clones, around 85% seen once. The chain links TRBV5-5 to TRBJ2-1, with 10 bases that match TRBD2. The specimen sequenced was peripheral blood. This TCR was sampled from a woman aged 80 or older with acute or convalescent COVID-19. In DNA form, the CDR3 reads TGTGCCAGCAGCTTAAAGCGGGGGGGCGAATACAATGAGCAGTTCTTC. Encoded protein: CASSLKRGGEYNEQFF.